The 31 T cell receptor beta chains below all came from one sample that was sequenced in a study of blood T cell repertoires in COVID-19. Measured with immunoSEQ multiplex PCR; TCRdb has only the in-frame clones, and not every one. Among 350,000 to 450,000 clones, 75% to 90% were seen once, and the ten largest hold 0.95% to 1.3%. Material for sequencing was PBMCs or T cells enriched from blood (not recorded which). The receptors originated from a young man who had recovered from COVID-19.

The chain joins TRBV11-2 to TRBJ2-1, with D tentatively TRBD2 (6 bases). The CDR3 has 13 amino acids. Germline loops: CDR1 SGHAT, CDR2 FQNNGV. V lost 1 base and J 7 bases, leaving 8 bases between the germline ends. CDR3 DNA: TGTGCCAGCAGCTTAGGAAGCGGGAATGAGCAGTTCTTC. Protein sequence: CASSLGSGNEQFF.

V is TRBV10-1 and J is TRBJ1-5; 8 bases map to TRBD1. The CDR3 has 17 residues. The V and J ends lost 0 bases and 3 bases, in that order; junction bases with no gene match: 7. The germline V gene has CDR1 WNHNN and CDR2 SYGVQD (reference sequence). The DNA for the CDR3 is TGCGCCAGCAGTGAGTCCCGCGACAGGGGAAACAATCAGCCCCAGCATTTT. It specifies CASSESRDRGNNQPQHF.

The CDR3 protein is CSVAGQDTQYF. CDR3 DNA: TGCAGCGTTGCCGGACAGGACACGCAGTATTTT. The chain recombines TRBV29-1 with TRBJ2-3; TRBD1 agrees at 7 bases. The CDR3 runs to 11 residues. Germline lookup yields CDR1 SQVTM and CDR2 ANQGSEA. V dropped 4 bases and J dropped 9; count of bases not matched to a gene: 4.

The chain couples TRBV7-9 to TRBJ1-1; D might be TRBD1 (5 bases). Germline CDR1 reads SEHNR; CDR2 reads FQNEAQ (reference sequence). This CDR3 spans 15 amino acids. V was shortened by 3 bases and J by 4 bases, with 15 bases between the two germline ends. CDR3 sequence (DNA): TGTGCCAGCAGCTTTATGGCGCAGGGTGGCACTGAAGCTTTCTTT. Translation: CASSFMAQGGTEAFF.

The V gene is TRBV7-9, the J gene TRBJ2-3; weak D call: TRBD2 (6 bases). V was clipped by 5 bases and J by 2 bases, with 14 bases between them. Germline CDR1 reads SEHNR; CDR2 reads FQNEAQ (reference sequence). There are 15 residues in the CDR3. Written as DNA, the CDR3 is TGTGCCAGCAGCACCTCGCGGGGAGACACAGATACGCAGTATTTT. Protein: CASSTSRGDTDTQYF. The full variable domain, with the rest looked up from reference TRBV7-9 and TRBJ2-3, is DTGVSQNPRHKITKRGQNVTFRCDPISEHNRLYWYRQTLGQGPEFLTYFQNEAQLEKSRLLSDRFSAERPKGSFSTLEIQRTEQGDSAMYLCASSTSRGDTDTQYFGPGTRLTVL.

The chain combines TRBV3-1 (or the pseudogene TRBV3-2) with TRBJ2-7; TRBD2 agrees at 14 bases. CDR3 length: 15 residues. The V segment lost 2 bases and the J segment 9 bases; nucleotides outside the gene matches: 6. Germline CDR1 and CDR2: LGHDT and YNNKEL (reference sequence). The CDR3 sequence: CASSQSGLAGVGQYF. For the CDR3, the DNA is TGTGCCAGCAGCCAATCGGGACTAGCGGGAGTAGGGCAGTACTTC.

V is TRBV25-1 and J is TRBJ2-2; TRBD1 might be the D (6 bases). The V and J ends lost 8 bases and 7 bases respectively, with 14 bases between them. The CDR3 sequence is 13 residues long. Germline CDR1 is MGHDK and CDR2 is SYGVNS. In DNA form, the CDR3 reads TGTGCCAGCGGGTTTGGGGGCCTCGGGGAGCTGTTTTTT. It yields the protein CASGFGGLGELFF.

J is TRBJ2-7 and V is TRBV6-5, with 7 nucleotides matching TRBD1. Germline lookup yields CDR1 MNHEY and CDR2 SVGAGI. The ends lost 2 bases at V and 0 bases at J; junction bases unmatched: 1. The length of the CDR3 is 14 residues. The CDR3 coding sequence is TGTGCCAGCAGTTACGGGGACAGCTCCTACGAGCAGTACTTC. Translation gives CASSYGDSSYEQYF.

About this clone: Other DNA sequences within the sample encode an identical CDR3. The genes are TRBV30 and TRBJ2-1, with a weak D call TRBD2 (7 bases). CDR3 length equals 12 residues. Germline V gene lookup returns CDR1 GTSNPN and CDR2 SVGIG (reference sequence). Between the trimmed V and J ends, which lost 1 base and 8 bases, there was a span of 9 bases. CDR3 coding DNA: TGTGCCTGGAGTGGGGGGGGCGATGAGCAGTTCTTC. Translating gives CAWSGGGDEQFF. The whole variable domain, remainder taken from reference TRBV30 and TRBJ2-1, is SQTIHQWPATLVQPVGSPLSLECTVEGTSNPNLYWYRQAAGRGLQLLFYSVGIGQISSEVPQNLSASRPQDRQFILSSKKLLLSDSGFYLCAWSGGGDEQFFGPGTRLTVL.

V is TRBV9 and J is TRBJ2-1, with TRBD1 matching 7 bases. The CDR3 is made up of 16 amino acids. V trimming: 4 bases; J trimming: 3 bases; junction bases outside the gene matches: 10. CDR1 is SGDLS, CDR2 YYNGEE, per germline. The CDR3 DNA is TGTGCCAGCAGCCCAGAGGGGGCAGAGAACTACAATGAGCAGTTCTTC. Translating it yields CASSPEGAENYNEQFF.

This CDR3 reads CASSQGLIYEQYF. For the CDR3, the DNA is TGCGCCAGCAGTCAGGGACTAATCTACGAGCAGTACTTC. V is TRBV10-1 and J is TRBJ2-7, with TRBD2 identical over 7 bases. The V and J ends lost 5 bases and 3 bases, in that order; junction bases with no gene match: 4. Per the germline V gene, CDR1 is WNHNN and CDR2 is SYGVQD (reference sequence). The CDR3 spans 13 residues.

This chain connects TRBV18 to TRBJ2-7, with D possibly being TRBD1 (6 bases). Germline V gene data show CDR1 as KGHSH and CDR2 as LQKENI. Between the trimmed V and J ends, which lost 3 bases and 3 bases, there was a span of 12 bases. The CDR3 loop spans 14 amino acids. The chain's CDR3 is CASSPRGTFYEQYF. The CDR3 coding sequence is TGTGCCAGCTCACCGAGGGGGACCTTCTACGAGCAGTACTTC.

The V and J genes are TRBV7-2 and TRBJ1-1; unclear D gene. The CDR3 sequence is 14 residues long. Germline assignment: CDR1 SGHTA and CDR2 FQGNSA. The V gene lost 4 bases and the J gene lost 1 base, with 10 bases spanning the gap. CDR3 nucleotide sequence: TGTGCCAGCAGCTCCAACCCCGGGAACACTGAAGCTTTCTTT. This translates into CASSSNPGNTEAFF.

V is TRBV10-3 and J is TRBJ2-7; the D is unclear. Germline V lookup: CDR1 ENHRY, CDR2 SYGVKD. CDR3 length: 11 amino acids. V was cut by 5 bases and J by 7 bases, with 9 bases left in between. The CDR3: CAISQAVEQYF. DNA of the CDR3: TGTGCCATCAGTCAAGCCGTGGAGCAGTACTTC.

The rearrangement links TRBV10-2 to TRBJ2-7; 7 bases line up with TRBD2. The CDR3 is 15 residues long. V lost 8 bases to trimming and J lost 4 bases; unmatched junction nucleotides: 14. CDR1 is WSHSY and CDR2 is SAAADI in the germline V gene. CDR3 in DNA: TGCGCCAGCTATGATGCTTGGGCGGGAGCTTACGAGCAGTACTTC. Protein sequence: CASYDAWAGAYEQYF.

V is TRBV3-1 (or the pseudogene TRBV3-2) and J is TRBJ1-6; D gene unclear. The CDR3 loop spans 12 amino acids. Trimming took 1 base from V and 10 from J, leaving 5 bases between them. The germline V gene has CDR1 LGHDT and CDR2 YNNKEL (reference sequence). As DNA, the CDR3 is TGTGCCAGCAGCCAAGCAGGCTCACCCCTCCACTTT. Protein product: CASSQAGSPLHF.

In its sample, this clone was seen once. V is TRBV19 and J is TRBJ1-1, with unresolved D. The ends were cut back, 4 bases at V and 5 bases at J, with 11 bases in the middle. This CDR3 has 13 amino acids. Looked up from germline, CDR1 is LNHDA and CDR2 is SQIVND (reference sequence). CDR3 sequence (DNA): TGTGCCAGTAGTACCCAGTTTTTGACTGAAGCTTTCTTT. It yields the protein CASSTQFLTEAFF. The full variable domain, in which reference TRBV19 and TRBJ1-1 provide the parts outside the CDR3, is DGGITQSPKYLFRKEGQNVTLSCEQNLNHDAMYWYRQDPGQGLRLIYYSQIVNDFQKGDIAEGYSVSREKKESFPLTVTSAQKNPTAFYLCASSTQFLTEAFFGQGTRLTVV.

This sequence joins TRBV29-1 and TRBJ1-1, with 7 positions matching TRBD1. V lost 6 bases and J lost 5; bases outside the gene matches: 15. Germline V gene data show CDR1 as SQVTM and CDR2 as ANQGSEA. The CDR3 totals 15 residues. CDR3 amino acids: CSVNTKGGSWTEAFF. CDR3 DNA: TGCAGCGTAAACACAAAAGGGGGCTCCTGGACTGAAGCTTTCTTT.

V gene TRBV3-1 (or the pseudogene TRBV3-2) combines with J gene TRBJ2-1; TRBD2 agrees at 8 bases. Germline V lookup: CDR1 LGHDT, CDR2 YNNKEL (reference sequence). The CDR3 spans 14 residues. Trimming took 8 bases from V and 7 from J; bases not matched to a gene: 10. The DNA for the CDR3 is TGTGCCAGCGTCTTAGCGGGAACACATAATGAGCAGTTCTTC. Translated: CASVLAGTHNEQFF.

The chain employs TRBV4-1 and TRBJ1-5; 7 nucleotides agree with TRBD1. This CDR3 has 16 amino acids. V was clipped by 4 bases and J by 1 base; unmatched bases: 7. Germline-derived CDR1 and CDR2 are MGHRA and YSYEKL. CDR3 region: CASSPTGFGSNQPQHF. CDR3 nucleotides: TGCGCCAGCAGCCCGACAGGGTTTGGGAGCAATCAGCCCCAGCATTTT.

The V gene is TRBV24-1, the J gene TRBJ1-5; 9 nucleotides agree with TRBD1. V lost 3 bases to trimming and J lost 3 bases; unmatched junction nucleotides: 8. From germline, CDR1 is KGHDR and CDR2 SFDVKD. The CDR3 is 17 residues long. The CDR3 nucleotides are TGTGCCACCAGTGATCGCAACAGGGGGCGCAACAATCAGCCCCAGCATTTT. Translated: CATSDRNRGRNNQPQHF.

The chain recombines TRBV28 with TRBJ1-2; D might be TRBD1 (6 bases). Germline values: CDR1 MDHEN, CDR2 SYDVKM. The CDR3 has 16 amino acids. V gave up 5 bases and J gave up 0 bases, with 16 bases separating them. CDR3 DNA sequence: TGTGCCAGCAGTATCAGACAGGCAACAGCTAACTATGGCTACACCTTC. This gives the protein CASSIRQATANYGYTF.

The chain uses TRBV27 and TRBJ2-7; D remains ambiguous. This CDR3 spans 15 amino acids. V was shortened by 6 bases and J by 2 bases, with 17 bases between the two germline ends. CDR1 MNHEY and CDR2 SMNVEV come from the germline V gene (reference sequence). In nucleotides, the CDR3 is TGTGCCAGCAGGCGAAAGGCGGAGATACCCTACGAGCAGTACTTC. Its translation is CASRRKAEIPYEQYF.

Concerning this clone: An end of the junction differs from the germline gene, which may be a read error. The V gene is TRBV10-2, the J gene TRBJ2-7, with no clear D. Germline values: CDR1 WSHSY, CDR2 SAAADI. This CDR3 comprises 13 residues. The CDR3 DNA is TGCGCCAGCAGTGAGTCGACTCCGACTCCTCCCAACTTC. Translated: CASSESTPTPPNF.

The chain joins TRBV28 to TRBJ2-3, with 12 bases identical to TRBD2. Trimming cost V 2 bases and J 6 bases; bases outside gene matches: 3. The CDR3 covers 15 residues. The V gene's germline CDR1 is MDHEN and CDR2 SYDVKM. Here the CDR3 reads CASSLLAGGSDTQYF. The CDR3 DNA is TGTGCCAGCAGTTTACTAGCGGGAGGGTCTGATACGCAGTATTTT. The full variable domain, its missing parts supplied by reference TRBV28 and TRBJ2-3, is DVKVTQSSRYLVKRTGEKVFLECVQDMDHENMFWYRQDPGLGLRLIYFSYDVKMKEKGDIPEGYSVSREKKERFSLILESASTNQTSMYLCASSLLAGGSDTQYFGPGTRLTVL.

This clone showed up many times. J is TRBJ2-5 and V is TRBV20-1, with D possibly matching TRBD2 (6 bases). V was pared by 3 bases and J by 6 bases, with 11 bases between. CDR3 length: 12 residues. From germline, CDR1 is DFQATT and CDR2 SNEGSKA (reference sequence). This chain's CDR3 is CSASLREKTQYF. CDR3 DNA: TGCAGTGCTAGTCTTCGGGAGAAGACCCAGTACTTC.

CDR3 protein: CASSVTGLSGANVLTF. DNA of the CDR3: TGCGCCAGCAGCGTAACAGGGTTATCTGGGGCCAACGTCCTGACTTTC. The chain is built from TRBV5-1 and TRBJ2-6, with D perhaps TRBD1 (6 bases). The CDR3 runs 16 residues. Trimming took 4 bases from V and 1 from J, leaving 12 bases between them. CDR1 SGHRS and CDR2 YFSETQ come from the germline V gene.

For the CDR3, the DNA is TGCGCCAGCAGCTTAGGCAGGGGTGCGGATGGCTACACCTTC. Its translation is CASSLGRGADGYTF. The V gene is TRBV5-1, the J gene TRBJ1-2; the D gene is possibly TRBD1 (6 bases). Germline values: CDR1 SGHRS, CDR2 YFSETQ. The V end was cut by 2 bases, the J end by 6 bases, with 14 bases between. The CDR3 sequence is 14 residues long.

The chain recombines TRBV3-1 (or the pseudogene TRBV3-2) with TRBJ2-5; TRBD2 agrees at 9 bases. Germline lookup yields CDR1 LGHDT and CDR2 YNNKEL (reference sequence). This CDR3 has 17 residues. V shed 0 bases, J shed 5 bases, and the junction held 10 bases outside the gene matches. CDR3 sequence: CASSQEGLAGVTETQYF. Here the CDR3 DNA reads TGTGCCAGCAGCCAAGAGGGCTTAGCGGGAGTCACTGAGACCCAGTACTTC.

The chain links TRBV18 to TRBJ2-3, with TRBD1 matching over 10 bases. There are 15 residues in the CDR3. V shed 3 bases and J 3 bases; nucleotides not matched to a gene: 3. The germline CDR1 and CDR2 sequences are KGHSH and LQKENI. The CDR3 loop is CASSPGTGVTDTQYF. Here the CDR3 DNA reads TGTGCCAGCTCACCGGGGACAGGGGTTACAGATACGCAGTATTTT.

The genes are TRBV21-1 and TRBJ2-7; TRBD1, as called in the table, went unchecked against the DNA. TRBV21-1 is a pseudogene. This CDR3 is built from 16 residues. The CDR3 sequence is CASKGSREASPCEQYF. DNA of the CDR3: TGTGCCAGCAAGGGGTCTAGGGAAGCGTCTCCTTGCGAGCAGTACTTC.